The 6 T cell receptor beta chains below all came from one sample that was sequenced in a study of CD8+CD57+ T cells in acquired aplastic anemia. TCR beta VDJ and CDR3 profiles were obtained from a genomic DNA template. TCRdb itself ran the reads through MiXCR, one entry per CDR3 protein. The sample carries under 500,000 distinct CDR3 sequences, about a third recorded once. CD8+CD57+ cell expansion had been shown by flow cytometry in patients chosen for sequencing. The source material was sorted CD4+, CD8+, or CD8+CD57+ T cells (not recorded which) from PBMCs. The receptors derive from a human donor with aplastic anemia.

This clonotype was recorded a few times. This chain uses TRBV13 with TRBJ2-7, with TRBD1 matching 9 bases. The CDR3 has 16 amino acids. Trimming at V came to 1 base and at J to 6 bases, leaving 10 bases not matched to a gene. Looked up from germline, CDR1 is PRHDT and CDR2 is FYEKMQ (reference sequence). The CDR3 loop is CASSLATGTGLGEQYF. In DNA form, the CDR3 reads TGTGCCAGCAGCTTAGCTACCGGGACAGGGTTGGGCGAGCAGTACTTC.

This clonotype has at least ten counts. The rearrangement uses TRBV2 and TRBJ1-5; no clear D gene. V dropped 1 base and J dropped 1 base, with 8 bases sitting between them. Germline V lookup: CDR1 SNHLY, CDR2 FYNNEI. The CDR3 sequence is 15 residues long. CDR3 bases: TGTGCCAGCAGTGAAGGTGCAGGCAGCAATCAGCCCCAGCATTTT. It is translated as CASSEGAGSNQPQHF.

The sample holds a few counts of this clonotype. This may be a read error, as it is one base from a much larger clone. The limits of the CDR3 on the DNA are not certain, so only TCRdb's listed CDR3 is given. This chain connects TRBV10-2 to TRBJ1-2; the table's D call, TRBD1, was not checked against the DNA. From germline, CDR1 is WSHSY and CDR2 SAAADI. From its first to its last residue, the CDR3 has 15 amino acids. This CDR3 is CATSPGRGVGYGCTF.

This clonotype has a count of ten or more. The V call is TRBV25-1, the J call TRBJ2-2, with TRBD2 matching over 7 bases. With 1 base clipped from V and 6 bases from J, the junction kept 8 bases outside the gene matches. From germline, CDR1 is MGHDK and CDR2 SYGVNS. CDR3 length: 16 amino acids. This chain's CDR3 is CASSESPGLGPGELFF. The DNA of the CDR3 is TGTGCCAGCAGTGAATCCCCCGGACTAGGCCCCGGGGAGCTGTTTTTT. Together with reference TRBV25-1 and TRBJ2-2, the CDR3 gives the full variable domain: EADIYQTPRYLVIGTGKKITLECSQTMGHDKMYWYQQDPGMELHLIHYSYGVNSTEKGDLSSESTVSRIRTEHFPLTLESARPSHTSQYLCASSESPGLGPGELFFGEGSRLTVL.

V gene TRBV7-2 combines with J gene TRBJ1-6; possibly TRBD1 for D (6 bases). Germline CDR1 SGHTA, CDR2 FQGNSA. V lost 7 bases, J lost 8 bases, and 15 bases lay in between. This CDR3 is 14 amino acids long. CDR3 sequence reads: CASTPEGVHSPLHF. CDR3 sequence (DNA): TGTGCCAGCACTCCCGAGGGGGTCCATTCACCCCTCCACTTT.

There are many counts of this clonotype. The chain uses TRBV24-1 and TRBJ2-1; unclear D gene. Trimming removed 5 bases at V and 3 bases at J, with 4 bases between. CDR3 length: 12 amino acids. Germline CDR1 reads KGHDR; CDR2 reads SFDVKD. CDR3 loop: CATSGRYNEQFF. CDR3 DNA sequence: TGTGCCACCAGTGGACGCTACAATGAGCAGTTCTTC.